This TCR beta chain was recorded in a study of T cell changes during pregnancy in multiple sclerosis. Assay used: immunoSEQ multiplex PCR; TCRdb lists only in-frame clones, some missing. This table has tens of thousands of clones, 90% to 95% appearing once. Germline CDR1 MNHEY, CDR2 SVGAGI. The CDR3 is made up of 14 amino acids. The V segment lost 2 bases and the J segment 2 bases; nucleotides outside the gene matches: 1. The rearrangement links TRBV6-5 to TRBJ1-1, with 8 positions matching TRBD1. The specimen comprised CD8+ T cells from peripheral blood mononuclear cells, sampled in the second trimester of pregnancy. This receptor was identified in a female donor with multiple sclerosis, enrolled in a pregnancy study. CDR3 in DNA: TGTGCCAGCAGTTACGGACAGGGCAACACTGAAGCTTTCTTT. It encodes CASSYGQGNTEAFF.